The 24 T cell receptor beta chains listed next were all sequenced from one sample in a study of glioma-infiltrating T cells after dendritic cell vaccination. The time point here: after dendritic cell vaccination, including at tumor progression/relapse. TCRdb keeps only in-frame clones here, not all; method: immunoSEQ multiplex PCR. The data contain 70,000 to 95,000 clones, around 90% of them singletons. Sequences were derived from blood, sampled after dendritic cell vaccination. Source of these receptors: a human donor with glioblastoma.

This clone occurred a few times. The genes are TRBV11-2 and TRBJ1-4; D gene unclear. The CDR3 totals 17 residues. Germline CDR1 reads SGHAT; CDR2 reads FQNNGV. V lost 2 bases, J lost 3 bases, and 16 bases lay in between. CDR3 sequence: CASSLFLSGFANEKLFF. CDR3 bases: TGTGCCAGCAGCTTATTCCTCTCGGGGTTCGCTAATGAAAAACTGTTTTTT.

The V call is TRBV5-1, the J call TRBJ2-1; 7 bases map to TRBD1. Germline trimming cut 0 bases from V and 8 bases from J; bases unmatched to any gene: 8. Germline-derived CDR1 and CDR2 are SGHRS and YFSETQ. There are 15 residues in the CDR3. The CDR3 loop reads CASSLGDSPIDEQFF. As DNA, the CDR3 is TGCGCCAGCAGCTTGGGGGACAGTCCAATCGATGAGCAGTTCTTC.

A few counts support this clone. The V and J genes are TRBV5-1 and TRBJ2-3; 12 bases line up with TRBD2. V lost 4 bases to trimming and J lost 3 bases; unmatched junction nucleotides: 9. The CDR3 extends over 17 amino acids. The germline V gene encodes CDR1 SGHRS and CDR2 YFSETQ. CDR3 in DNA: TGCGCCAGCAGCCGGGTGCTAGCGGGGGGGGGAACAGATACGCAGTATTTT. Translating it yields CASSRVLAGGGTDTQYF.

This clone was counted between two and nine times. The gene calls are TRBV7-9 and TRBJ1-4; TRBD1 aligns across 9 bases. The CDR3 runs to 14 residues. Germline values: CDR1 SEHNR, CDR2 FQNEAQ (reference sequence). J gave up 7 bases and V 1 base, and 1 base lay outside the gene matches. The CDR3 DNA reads TGTGCCAGCAGCTTAGGGGACAGGGTTGAAAAACTGTTTTTT. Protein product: CASSLGDRVEKLFF. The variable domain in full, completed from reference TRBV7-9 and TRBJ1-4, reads DTGVSQNPRHKITKRGQNVTFRCDPISEHNRLYWYRQTLGQGPEFLTYFQNEAQLEKSRLLSDRFSAERPKGSFSTLEIQRTEQGDSAMYLCASSLGDRVEKLFFGSGTQLSVL.

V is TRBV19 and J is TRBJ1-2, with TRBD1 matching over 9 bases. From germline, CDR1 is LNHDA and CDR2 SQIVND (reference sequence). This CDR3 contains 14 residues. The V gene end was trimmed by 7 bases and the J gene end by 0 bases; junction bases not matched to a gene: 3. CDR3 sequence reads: CASNRQGANYGYTF. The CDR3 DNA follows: TGTGCCAGTAACCGACAGGGGGCTAACTATGGCTACACCTTC. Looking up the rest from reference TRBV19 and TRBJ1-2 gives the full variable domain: DGGITQSPKYLFRKEGQNVTLSCEQNLNHDAMYWYRQDPGQGLRLIYYSQIVNDFQKGDIAEGYSVSREKKESFPLTVTSAQKNPTAFYLCASNRQGANYGYTFGSGTRLTVV.

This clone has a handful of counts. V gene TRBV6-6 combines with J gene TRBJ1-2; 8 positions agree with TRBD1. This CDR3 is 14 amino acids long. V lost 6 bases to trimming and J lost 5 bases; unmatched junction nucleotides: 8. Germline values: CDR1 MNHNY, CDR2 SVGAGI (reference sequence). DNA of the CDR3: TGTGCCAGCAGACCCGACAGGGGAGGTTATGGCTACACCTTC. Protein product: CASRPDRGGYGYTF.

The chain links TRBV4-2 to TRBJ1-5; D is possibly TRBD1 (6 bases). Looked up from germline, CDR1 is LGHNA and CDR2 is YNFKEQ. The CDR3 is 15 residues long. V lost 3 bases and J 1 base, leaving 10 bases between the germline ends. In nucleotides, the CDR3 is TGTGCCAGCAGCCATAGCAGGGGAAGCAATCAGCCCCAGCATTTT. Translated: CASSHSRGSNQPQHF.

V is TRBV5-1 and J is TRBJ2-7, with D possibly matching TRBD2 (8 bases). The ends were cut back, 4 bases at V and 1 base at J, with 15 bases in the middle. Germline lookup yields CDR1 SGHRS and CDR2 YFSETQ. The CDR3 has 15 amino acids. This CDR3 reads CASSRGGTESYEQYF. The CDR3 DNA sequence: TGCGCCAGCAGCCGGGGGGGGACAGAGTCCTACGAGCAGTACTTC.

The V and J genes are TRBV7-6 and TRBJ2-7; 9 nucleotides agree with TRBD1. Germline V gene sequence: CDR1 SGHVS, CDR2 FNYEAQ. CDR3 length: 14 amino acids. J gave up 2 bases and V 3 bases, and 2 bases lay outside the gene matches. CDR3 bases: TGTGCCAGCAGCTTTCGGGACAGGGCCTACGAGCAGTACTTC. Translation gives CASSFRDRAYEQYF.

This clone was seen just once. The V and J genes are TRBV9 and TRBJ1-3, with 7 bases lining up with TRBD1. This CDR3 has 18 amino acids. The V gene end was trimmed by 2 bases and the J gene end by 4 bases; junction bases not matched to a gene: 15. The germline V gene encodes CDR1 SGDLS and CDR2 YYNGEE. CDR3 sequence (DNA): TGTGCCAGCAGCGTCGCCGGGACAGCCCGTTCTGGAGGAAACACCATATATTTT. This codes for CASSVAGTARSGGNTIYF.

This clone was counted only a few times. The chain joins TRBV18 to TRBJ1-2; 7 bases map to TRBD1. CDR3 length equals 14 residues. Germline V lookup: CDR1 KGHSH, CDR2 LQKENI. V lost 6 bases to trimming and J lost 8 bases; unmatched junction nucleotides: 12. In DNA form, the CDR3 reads TGTGCCAGCTCCCAACAGGAGGGGGCGAGCGGCTACACCTTC. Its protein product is CASSQQEGASGYTF.

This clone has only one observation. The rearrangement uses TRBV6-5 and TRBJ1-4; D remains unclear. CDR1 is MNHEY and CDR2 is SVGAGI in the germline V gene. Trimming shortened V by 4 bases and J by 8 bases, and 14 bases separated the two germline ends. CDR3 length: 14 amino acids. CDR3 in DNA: TGTGCCAGCAGTTCCTACGGGTCTTCCGAAAAACTGTTTTTT. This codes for CASSSYGSSEKLFF.

The CDR3 nucleotides are TGCGCCAGCAGCCCAGGGGCTAGCGGGGGTCCAGATACGCAGTATTTT. This encodes CASSPGASGGPDTQYF. V gene TRBV5-1 combines with J gene TRBJ2-3, with 10 bases lining up with TRBD2. The germline gives CDR1 SGHRS, CDR2 YFSETQ. V was pared by 4 bases and J by 4 bases, with 9 bases of the junction left unmatched. CDR3 length equals 16 residues.

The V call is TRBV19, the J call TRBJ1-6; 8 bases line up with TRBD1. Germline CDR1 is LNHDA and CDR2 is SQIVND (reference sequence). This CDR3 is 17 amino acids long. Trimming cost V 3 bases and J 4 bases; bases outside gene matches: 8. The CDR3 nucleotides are TGTGCCAGTAGTATCAGGGGGCGCACCGATTATAATTCACCCCTCCACTTT. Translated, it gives CASSIRGRTDYNSPLHF.

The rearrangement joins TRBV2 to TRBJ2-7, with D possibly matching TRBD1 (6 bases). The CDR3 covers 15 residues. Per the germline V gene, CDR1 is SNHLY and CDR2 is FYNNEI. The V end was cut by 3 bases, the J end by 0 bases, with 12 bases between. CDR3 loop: CASSDAGDSSYEQYF. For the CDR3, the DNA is TGTGCCAGCAGTGATGCAGGGGATAGCTCCTACGAGCAGTACTTC.

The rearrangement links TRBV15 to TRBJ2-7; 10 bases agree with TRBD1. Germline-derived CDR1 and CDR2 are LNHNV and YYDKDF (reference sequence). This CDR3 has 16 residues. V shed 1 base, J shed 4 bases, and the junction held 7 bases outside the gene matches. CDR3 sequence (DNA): TGTGCCACCAGCAGAGTGCCGACAGGGGGCATGTACGAGCAGTACTTC. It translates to CATSRVPTGGMYEQYF.

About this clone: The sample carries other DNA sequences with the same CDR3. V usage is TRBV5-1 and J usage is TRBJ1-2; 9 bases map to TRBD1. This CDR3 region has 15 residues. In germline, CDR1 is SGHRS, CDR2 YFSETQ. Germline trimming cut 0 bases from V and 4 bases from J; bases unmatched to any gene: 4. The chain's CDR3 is CASSLGGQGAYGYTF. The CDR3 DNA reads TGCGCCAGCAGCTTGGGGGGACAGGGCGCCTATGGCTACACCTTC.

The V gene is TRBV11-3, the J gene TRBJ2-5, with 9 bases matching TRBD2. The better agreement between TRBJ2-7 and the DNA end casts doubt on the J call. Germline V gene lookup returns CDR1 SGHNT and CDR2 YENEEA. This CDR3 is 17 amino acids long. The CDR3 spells CASTYALDSGGTYEQYF. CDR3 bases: TGTGCCAGCACCTACGCGCTAGATAGCGGGGGTACCTACGAGCAGTACTTC.

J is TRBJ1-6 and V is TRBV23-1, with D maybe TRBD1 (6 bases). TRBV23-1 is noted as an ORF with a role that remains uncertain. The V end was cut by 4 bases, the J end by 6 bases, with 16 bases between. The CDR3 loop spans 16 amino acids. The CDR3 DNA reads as TGCGCCAGCAGTCGAGAGAGGGGGATTTCTAATTCACCCCTCCACTTT. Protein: CASSRERGISNSPLHF.

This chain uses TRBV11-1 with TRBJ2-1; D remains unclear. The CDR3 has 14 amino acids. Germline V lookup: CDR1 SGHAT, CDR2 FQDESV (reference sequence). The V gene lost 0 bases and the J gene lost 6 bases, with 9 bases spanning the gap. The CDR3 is CASSLARLVNEQFF. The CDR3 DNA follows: TGTGCCAGCAGCTTAGCGAGGCTAGTCAATGAGCAGTTCTTC.

The CDR3 loop reads CASSSGGHEQFF. CDR3 in DNA: TGTGCCAGTTCCTCAGGGGGGCATGAGCAGTTCTTC. The genes are TRBV19 and TRBJ2-1; D possibly corresponds to TRBD1 (7 bases). CDR1 and CDR2 (germline): LNHDA, SQIVND (reference sequence). The CDR3 runs 12 residues. Trimming took 8 bases from V and 8 from J, leaving 13 bases between them.

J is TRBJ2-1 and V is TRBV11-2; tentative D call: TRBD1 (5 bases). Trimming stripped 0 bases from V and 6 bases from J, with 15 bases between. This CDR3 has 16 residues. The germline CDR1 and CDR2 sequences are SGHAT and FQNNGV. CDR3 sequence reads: CASSLDLAGKGNEQFF. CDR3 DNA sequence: TGTGCCAGCAGCTTAGATCTGGCAGGGAAAGGCAATGAGCAGTTCTTC.

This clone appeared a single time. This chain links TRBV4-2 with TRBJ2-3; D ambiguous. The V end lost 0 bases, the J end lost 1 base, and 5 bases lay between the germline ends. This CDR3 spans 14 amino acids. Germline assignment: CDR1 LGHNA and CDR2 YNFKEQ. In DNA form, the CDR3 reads TGTGCCAGCAGCCAAGATTCGGGCACAGATACGCAGTATTTT. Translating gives CASSQDSGTDTQYF.

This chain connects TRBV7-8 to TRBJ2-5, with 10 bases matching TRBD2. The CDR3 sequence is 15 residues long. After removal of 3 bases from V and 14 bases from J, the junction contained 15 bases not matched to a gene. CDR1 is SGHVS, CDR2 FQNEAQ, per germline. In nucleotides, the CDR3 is TGTGCCAGCAGCTTGGGGGCGATAAGCGGGGGGGCCGCATACTTC. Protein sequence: CASSLGAISGGAAYF.